The 25 T cell receptor beta chains presented below share a single source sample, sequenced in a study of cytomegalovirus exposure and HLA in healthy donors. 13 Jbeta primers and 60 Vbeta primers were used for the PCR. This table comes from immunoSEQ multiplex PCR, and its TCRdb copy is limited to in-frame clones, with some not included. This repertoire includes about 55,000 clones. Sequences were obtained from PBMCs. These receptors originate from a man aged 50-59 years in good health and CMV-seropositive.

The chain uses TRBV9 and TRBJ2-5; 7 bases fit TRBD2. CDR3 length: 17 residues. Germline V gene sequence: CDR1 SGDLS, CDR2 YYNGEE. J was trimmed by 0 bases and V by 4 bases; bases with no gene match: 12. The chain's CDR3 is CASSRRRGGGDQETQYF. For the CDR3, the DNA is TGTGCCAGCAGCAGACGAAGGGGCGGGGGAGACCAAGAGACCCAGTACTTC.

V gene TRBV6-1 combines with J gene TRBJ2-5; TRBD1 might be the D (6 bases). The CDR3 has 14 amino acids. The germline V gene encodes CDR1 MNHNS and CDR2 SASEGT. The V end was cut by 5 bases, the J end by 1 base, with 11 bases between. CDR3 sequence (DNA): TGTGCCAGCAGTCCCGGGACACTCCAAGAGACCCAGTACTTC. Translating gives CASSPGTLQETQYF.

The chain is built from TRBV11-2 and TRBJ1-6, with 7 bases lining up with TRBD1. CDR1 and CDR2 from the germline V gene are SGHAT and FQNNGV. V was pared by 5 bases and J by 7 bases, with 8 bases of the junction left unmatched. This CDR3 has 15 amino acids. CDR3 DNA sequence: TGTGCCAGCAGCCACAACACAGGGGCAAATTCACCCCTCCACTTT. Residues: CASSHNTGANSPLHF.

The rearrangement links TRBV6-5 to TRBJ1-1; D perhaps matches TRBD1 (6 bases). CDR1 is MNHEY and CDR2 is SVGAGI in the germline V gene. The CDR3 is 15 residues long. Trimming left V 3 bases short and J 0 bases short, with 11 bases between. The chain's CDR3 is CASSYRGALNTEAFF. DNA of the CDR3: TGTGCCAGCAGTTATCGGGGGGCTTTGAACACTGAAGCTTTCTTT.

This rearrangement joins TRBV27 to TRBJ1-1, with D possibly being TRBD1 (5 bases). Germline CDR1 MNHEY, CDR2 SMNVEV (reference sequence). CDR3 length equals 11 residues. The V end was cut by 2 bases, the J end by 8 bases, with 6 bases between. Here the CDR3 DNA reads TGTGCCAGCAGTTTACGGGGGGAAGCTTTCTTT. It specifies CASSLRGEAFF.

This chain connects TRBV1 to TRBJ1-6. TRBV1 is deemed a pseudogene. The CDR3 runs 20 residues. DNA for the CDR3: TGCACCAGCAGCCAAGATCACCGTCCAGCGAGGAGCTCCTATAATTCACCCCTCCACTTT. Translation gives CTSSQDHRPARSSYNSPLHF.

The gene calls are TRBV25-1 and TRBJ2-6; D not certain. V lost 5 bases, J lost 0 bases, and 8 bases lay in between. This CDR3 has 15 amino acids. Germline assignment: CDR1 MGHDK and CDR2 SYGVNS. Here the CDR3 DNA reads TGTGCCAGCAGTTCTGACATCTCTGGGGCCAACGTCCTGACTTTC. It codes for CASSSDISGANVLTF.

The chain uses TRBV7-2 and TRBJ2-7, with 9 bases identical to TRBD2. The CDR3 is 16 residues long. Trimming at V came to 0 bases and at J to 0 bases, leaving 3 bases not matched to a gene. Germline V gene data show CDR1 as SGHTA and CDR2 as FQGNSA. The CDR3 DNA is TGTGCCAGCAGCTTAGCGGGGACTAGCAACTCCTACGAGCAGTACTTC. Translating it yields CASSLAGTSNSYEQYF.

The J gene is TRBJ1-2, the V gene TRBV2, with D perhaps TRBD1 (6 bases). Looked up from germline, CDR1 is SNHLY and CDR2 is FYNNEI. Trimming pared 2 bases from V and 6 bases from J, leaving 16 bases between. The CDR3 totals 15 residues. The CDR3 is CASSERGGARDGYTF. CDR3 in DNA: TGTGCCAGCAGTGAAAGGGGGGGCGCCAGAGATGGCTACACCTTC.

The V and J genes are TRBV29-1 and TRBJ1-6; unclear D gene. Germline V gene sequence: CDR1 SQVTM, CDR2 ANQGSEA. The V end was cut by 8 bases, the J end by 7 bases, with 12 bases between. The CDR3 runs 12 residues. Here the CDR3 reads CSRGGFNSPLHF. The CDR3 DNA reads as TGCAGCCGAGGAGGCTTCAATTCACCCCTCCACTTT.

V is TRBV9 and J is TRBJ2-1, with 7 bases identical to TRBD2. After removal of 0 bases from V and 4 bases from J, the junction contained 4 bases not matched to a gene. The CDR3 loop spans 15 amino acids. Germline V gives CDR1 SGDLS, CDR2 YYNGEE. This CDR3 is CASSVVPAGYNEQFF. The CDR3 DNA follows: TGTGCCAGCAGCGTAGTTCCAGCGGGGTACAATGAGCAGTTCTTC.

The V call is TRBV6-4, the J call TRBJ1-2; 8 nucleotides agree with TRBD1. Germline V gene lookup returns CDR1 MRHNA and CDR2 SNTAGT. V was clipped by 10 bases and J by 8 bases; unmatched bases: 9. The CDR3 consists of 12 residues. The CDR3 DNA reads as TGTGCCATCACATGGACAGGGCGCGGCTACACCTTC. This gives the protein CAITWTGRGYTF.

The chain uses TRBV7-9 and TRBJ2-7; 9 bases map to TRBD1. V lost 5 bases, J lost 2 bases, and 7 bases stayed unmatched. There are 15 residues in the CDR3. Germline-derived CDR1 and CDR2 are SEHNR and FQNEAQ (reference sequence). The CDR3 reads CASSMEGQGPYEQYF. CDR3 nucleotides: TGTGCCAGCAGCATGGAGGGACAGGGACCCTACGAGCAGTACTTC.

The gene calls are TRBV18 and TRBJ1-4, with 8 bases lining up with TRBD1. Germline CDR1 and CDR2: KGHSH and LQKENI. The CDR3 is made up of 16 amino acids. V lost 2 bases, J lost 5 bases, and 7 bases stayed unmatched. CDR3 bases: TGTGCCAGCTCACCAGTGGGCCACAGGGGGAATGAAAAACTGTTTTTT. This sequence encodes CASSPVGHRGNEKLFF.

The V gene is TRBV18, the J gene TRBJ2-1; tentatively, D is TRBD1 (5 bases). Germline lookup yields CDR1 KGHSH and CDR2 LQKENI. This CDR3 has 14 amino acids. The ends were cut back, 4 bases at V and 6 bases at J, with 13 bases in the middle. The CDR3 here is CASSQGKRANEQFF. For the CDR3, the DNA is TGTGCCAGCTCACAGGGGAAGAGAGCCAATGAGCAGTTCTTC. Drawing the rest from reference TRBV18 and TRBJ2-1, the complete variable domain is NAGVMQNPRHLVRRRGQEARLRCSPMKGHSHVYWYRQLPEEGLKFMVYLQKENIIDESGMPKERFSAEFPKEGPSILRIQQVVRGDSAAYFCASSQGKRANEQFFGPGTRLTVL.

The V call is TRBV5-6, the J call TRBJ2-7; D remains unclear. Germline values: CDR1 SGHDT, CDR2 YYEEEE. CDR3 size: 14 residues. With 5 bases removed from V and 2 bases from J, the gap between germline ends came to 14 bases. The CDR3 coding sequence is TGTGCCAGCAGTCCGGTCGACACAGCCTACGAGCAGTACTTC. Translated, it gives CASSPVDTAYEQYF.

The chain couples TRBV18 to TRBJ1-4; D call uncertain. The CDR3 contains 14 residues. CDR1 and CDR2 from the germline V gene are KGHSH and LQKENI. With 3 bases removed from V and 8 bases from J, the gap between germline ends came to 13 bases. The DNA of the CDR3 is TGTGCCAGCTCACCGGACTTGAGGAAAGAAAAACTGTTTTTT. This translates into CASSPDLRKEKLFF.

The gene calls are TRBV1 and TRBJ2-3; TRBD2, the D gene given by the table, was not confirmed from the DNA. TRBV1 is a known pseudogene. The CDR3 is 17 residues long. The CDR3 is CTSSHTKGLDPTDTQYF. DNA of the CDR3: TGCACCAGCAGCCACACGAAAGGACTAGACCCCACAGATACGCAGTATTTT.

The chain combines TRBV20-1 with TRBJ2-7, with TRBD1 as a possible D gene (5 bases). V shed 5 bases and J shed 2 bases, with 7 bases lying between them. CDR3 length: 11 amino acids. Germline V gene lookup returns CDR1 DFQATT and CDR2 SNEGSKA (reference sequence). DNA for the CDR3: TGCAGTGCTGACAGAACCTACGAGCAGTACTTC. It is translated as CSADRTYEQYF.

The rearrangement uses TRBV7-8 and TRBJ2-7; TRBD2 matches 13 bases. CDR1 and CDR2 from the germline V gene are SGHVS and FQNEAQ. Trimming at V came to 1 base and at J to 7 bases, leaving 7 bases not matched to a gene. This CDR3 region has 16 residues. Here the CDR3 reads CASSLGWTSGSREQYF. As DNA, the CDR3 is TGTGCCAGCAGCTTAGGATGGACTAGCGGGAGTCGGGAGCAGTACTTC. The entire variable domain, with the rest obtained from reference TRBV7-8 and TRBJ2-7, is as follows: GAGVSQSPRYKVAKRGQDVALRCDPISGHVSLFWYQQALGQGPEFLTYFQNEAQLDKSGLPSDRFFAERPEGSVSTLKIQRTQQEDSAVYLCASSLGWTSGSREQYFGPGTRLTVT.

The chain employs TRBV28 and TRBJ2-7, with 10 bases identical to TRBD2. Looked up from germline, CDR1 is MDHEN and CDR2 is SYDVKM. With V trimmed by 7 bases and J by 2 bases, 8 bases remained unmatched. The CDR3 runs to 15 residues. CDR3 DNA sequence: TGTGCCAGCAACCCCTGGACTAGCGGACCCTACGAGCAGTACTTC. It specifies CASNPWTSGPYEQYF.

The chain links TRBV4-3 to TRBJ1-2; D may be TRBD1 (5 bases). In germline, CDR1 is LGHNA, CDR2 YSLEER. Trimming took 0 bases from V and 7 from J, leaving 12 bases between them. The CDR3 is made up of 14 amino acids. In DNA form, the CDR3 reads TGCGCCAGCAGCCAAGAATCGGGGGTGGGTGGCTACACCTTC. It translates to CASSQESGVGGYTF.

The CDR3 spells CSVELETDTQYF. The CDR3 nucleotides are TGCAGCGTTGAACTAGAGACAGATACGCAGTATTTT. The V and J genes are TRBV29-1 and TRBJ2-3; D remains unclear. CDR3 length equals 12 residues. The germline V and J ends were trimmed by 2 bases and 3 bases, with 6 bases remaining between them. Germline V CDR1 and CDR2: SQVTM, ANQGSEA.

A word on this clone: An end of the junction differs from the germline gene, which may be a read error. The V gene is TRBV5-1, the J gene TRBJ2-7; 7 bases map to TRBD2. Germline V lookup: CDR1 SGHRS, CDR2 YFSETQ. This CDR3 is 13 amino acids long. Here the CDR3 reads CASSSGLDYEQSF. The CDR3 DNA reads as TGCGCCAGCAGCTCAGGACTAGACTACGAGCAGTCCTTC.

V gene TRBV11-2 combines with J gene TRBJ2-6; D remains unclear. The V and J ends lost 5 bases and 4 bases respectively, with 12 bases between them. The CDR3 consists of 15 residues. Germline CDR1 and CDR2: SGHAT and FQNNGV. Here the CDR3 DNA reads TGTGCCAGCAGCCCCCTAGTTTTAGGGGCCAACGTCCTGACTTTC. This codes for CASSPLVLGANVLTF.